This T cell receptor beta chain was sequenced during a study of T cells after yellow fever vaccination. TCRdb re-analysed the 5' RACE reads in MiXCR, keeping a single row per CDR3 protein. Counted here are about 400,000 distinct CDR3 sequences, about 6% occurring once; the ten biggest clones make up about 15%. This clonotype was seen a few times. Its antigen is still unknown. Study-level points and caveats: Of the clonotypes, a small share occurred in both CD4 and CD8 compartments.

The sequence derives from a man aged 25 to 40 who received the YFV17D yellow fever vaccine. Sequencing was performed on PBMCs, taken 5 days after the yellow fever booster vaccination.

The CDR3 region has the DNA TGTGCCAGCAGCTTAACCGGGAGCTCCCCAGATACGCAGTATTTT. Amino acids: CASSLTGSSPDTQYF. This chain links TRBV7-2 with TRBJ2-3, with a tentative D call TRBD2 (6 bases). The length of the CDR3 is 15 residues. Germline loops: CDR1 SGHTA, CDR2 FQGNSA. Trimming removed 2 bases at V and 4 bases at J, with 13 bases between.